The 30 T cell receptor beta chains reported below all come from one sample, sequenced in a study of T cell repertoires in cytomegalovirus infection. TCRdb independently ran MiXCR on the reads; one entry per CDR3 protein. The profile shows 450,000 to 550,000 distinct CDR3 sequences, 16% of them singletons. Sequencing was performed on CD8+ T cells from PBMCs. Source of these receptors: a human donor in good health (CMV status not recorded). Some clones in this sample may be carry-over from other donors' samples.

The table lists this clonotype with a few counts. V and J are TRBV6-6 and TRBJ2-3; TRBD2 matches at 16 bases. The length of the CDR3 is 20 residues. Germline trimming cut 6 bases from V and 0 bases from J; bases unmatched to any gene: 12. Germline loops: CDR1 MNHNY, CDR2 SVGAGI (reference sequence). The CDR3 is CASSPPGLAGGSTSTDTQYF. The DNA of the CDR3 is TGTGCCAGCAGCCCACCGGGACTAGCGGGGGGGTCCACTAGCACAGATACGCAGTATTTT.

At least ten counts were recorded for this clonotype. This rearrangement joins TRBV11-2 to TRBJ2-7, with TRBD1 matching over 8 bases. The CDR3 runs to 13 residues. The germline V gene has CDR1 SGHAT and CDR2 FQNNGV. Trimming removed 11 bases from V and 5 bases from J; junction bases left unmatched: 11. Written as DNA, the CDR3 is TGTGCCGGCGGGGCGACAGGGGAACACGAGCAGTACTTC. Residues: CAGGATGEHEQYF.

This clonotype was recorded many times. V usage is TRBV11-2 and J usage is TRBJ2-4, with 7 nucleotides matching TRBD1. Looked up from germline, CDR1 is SGHAT and CDR2 is FQNNGV. This CDR3 comprises 14 residues. V gave up 1 base and J gave up 5 bases; unmatched junction bases: 2. CDR3 DNA sequence: TGTGCCAGCAGCTTAGGGGGACAGCAAAACATTCAGTACTTC. Translating it yields CASSLGGQQNIQYF. The whole variable domain, remainder taken from reference TRBV11-2 and TRBJ2-4, is EAGVAQSPRYKIIEKRQSVAFWCNPISGHATLYWYQQILGQGPKLLIQFQNNGVVDDSQLPKDRFSAERLKGVDSTLKIQPAKLEDSAVYLCASSLGGQQNIQYFGAGTRLSVL.

This clonotype was recorded at least ten times. V is TRBV7-8 and J is TRBJ1-5, with a weak D call TRBD1 (5 bases). The CDR3 sequence is 16 residues long. The V gene's germline CDR1 is SGHVS and CDR2 FQNEAQ. Trimming cost V 2 bases and J 0 bases, with 11 bases left between them. In nucleotides, the CDR3 is TGTGCCAGCAGCTTAACGGGACTGATTAGCAATCAGCCCCAGCATTTT. The encoded protein is CASSLTGLISNQPQHF.

This clonotype was counted only a few times. The gene calls are TRBV4-2 and TRBJ2-5; 15 bases map to TRBD2. The length of the CDR3 is 15 residues. The germline CDR1 and CDR2 sequences are LGHNA and YNFKEQ. V lost 5 bases and J lost 4; bases outside the gene matches: 2. The CDR3 here is CASSWGLAGGETQYF. CDR3 sequence (DNA): TGTGCCAGCAGCTGGGGACTAGCGGGGGGAGAGACCCAGTACTTC.

At least ten counts were recorded for this clonotype. J is TRBJ2-1 and V is TRBV28, with TRBD2 matching over 14 bases. From germline, CDR1 is MDHEN and CDR2 SYDVKM. V trimming: 4 bases; J trimming: 7 bases; junction bases outside the gene matches: 12. The CDR3 contains 18 residues. CDR3 sequence reads: CASSSGLAGALRGNEQFF. In DNA form, the CDR3 reads TGTGCCAGCAGTTCGGGACTAGCGGGAGCCCTCCGCGGGAATGAGCAGTTCTTC.

This clonotype was detected only a few times. The gene calls are TRBV20-1 and TRBJ2-3; possibly TRBD2 for D (5 bases). Trimming removed 0 bases from V and 2 bases from J, with 9 bases in between. The CDR3 loop spans 14 amino acids. The germline gives CDR1 DFQATT, CDR2 SNEGSKA (reference sequence). CDR3 DNA: TGCAGTGCTAGAGATTCGGGGAACACAGATACGCAGTATTTT. It codes for CSARDSGNTDTQYF.

The V and J genes are TRBV29-1 and TRBJ1-2; tentatively, D is TRBD1 (6 bases). V was pared by 4 bases and J by 2 bases, with 11 bases between. Germline V lookup: CDR1 SQVTM, CDR2 ANQGSEA. The CDR3 extends over 13 amino acids. CDR3 coding DNA: TGCAGCGTTGTTCAGGGGACAAACTATGGCTACACCTTC. Residues: CSVVQGTNYGYTF.

In its sample, this clonotype was seen many times. The chain has TRBV7-8 and TRBJ2-1; unclear D gene. The V gene lost 2 bases and the J gene lost 10 bases, with 9 bases spanning the gap. This CDR3 has 12 amino acids. The germline V gene has CDR1 SGHVS and CDR2 FQNEAQ. In DNA form, the CDR3 reads TGTGCCAGCAGCTTAAGGGCAGACGAGCAGTTCTTC. This codes for CASSLRADEQFF.

This clonotype was seen a handful of times. J is TRBJ1-5 and V is TRBV20-1; D gene ambiguous. CDR1 and CDR2 (germline): DFQATT, SNEGSKA (reference sequence). Trimming took 1 base from V and 2 from J, leaving 15 bases between them. The CDR3 sequence is 16 residues long. This CDR3 reads CSARGPPGFGNQPQHF. The CDR3 region has the DNA TGCAGTGCTAGAGGCCCCCCGGGTTTTGGCAATCAGCCCCAGCATTTT.

This clonotype was observed many times. The chain recombines TRBV28 with TRBJ1-6, with a tentative D call TRBD1 (6 bases). The germline CDR1 and CDR2 sequences are MDHEN and SYDVKM. The CDR3 sequence is 16 residues long. Trimming pared 3 bases from V and 3 bases from J, leaving 12 bases between. Here the CDR3 DNA reads TGTGCCAGCAGTTTGAGGGGGTTTGACTATAATTCACCCCTCCACTTT. Translating it yields CASSLRGFDYNSPLHF.

The V gene is TRBV2, the J gene TRBJ1-1; D remains unclear. The CDR3 contains 14 residues. Trimming left V 3 bases short and J 0 bases short, with 8 bases between. CDR1 and CDR2 from the germline V gene are SNHLY and FYNNEI. The CDR3 sequence is CASSEPGLNTEAFF. The CDR3 coding sequence is TGTGCCAGCAGTGAGCCAGGCCTGAACACTGAAGCTTTCTTT.

This clonotype was detected a few times. The chain joins TRBV30 to TRBJ1-3; D remains ambiguous. The CDR3 covers 13 residues. V dropped 2 bases and J dropped 2 bases, with 7 bases sitting between them. Germline CDR1 reads GTSNPN; CDR2 reads SVGIG (reference sequence). CDR3 residues: CAWSPYPGNTIYF. The CDR3 DNA reads TGTGCCTGGAGTCCCTACCCTGGAAACACCATATATTTT.

The chain recombines TRBV3-1 with TRBJ2-7, with 12 bases fitting TRBD2. The germline gives CDR1 LGHDT, CDR2 YNNKEL (reference sequence). V dropped 4 bases and J dropped 10; count of bases not matched to a gene: 8. The CDR3 is 14 residues long. As DNA, the CDR3 is TGTGCCAGCAGCCCCAGGACTAGCGGGGTCGTCCAGTACTTC. Its translation is CASSPRTSGVVQYF.

This clonotype was seen a handful of times. The chain uses TRBV6-5 and TRBJ1-1; tentatively, D is TRBD1 (5 bases). Germline CDR1 is MNHEY and CDR2 is SVGAGI. Deletions cut 3 bases from V and 5 bases from J, with 10 bases between. This CDR3 is 13 amino acids long. Here the CDR3 DNA reads TGTGCCAGCAGTTATGGGACCCGGACTGAAGCTTTCTTT. This gives the protein CASSYGTRTEAFF.

The table lists this clonotype with a few counts. J is TRBJ2-5 and V is TRBV2; TRBD1 might be the D (6 bases). In germline, CDR1 is SNHLY, CDR2 FYNNEI. V lost 0 bases and J 4 bases, leaving 18 bases between the germline ends. The CDR3 spans 17 residues. The CDR3 region has the DNA TGTGCCAGCAGTGAAGCGTCTCACAGGGCGAGAGCAGAGACCCAGTACTTC. Translation: CASSEASHRARAETQYF. The entire variable domain, with the rest obtained from reference TRBV2 and TRBJ2-5, is as follows: EPEVTQTPSHQVTQMGQEVILRCVPISNHLYFYWYRQILGQKVEFLVSFYNNEISEKSEIFDDQFSVERPDGSNFTLKIRSTKLEDSAMYFCASSEASHRARAETQYFGPGTRLLVL.

The chain recombines TRBV5-5 with TRBJ1-5; D unresolved. Germline lookup yields CDR1 SGHKS and CDR2 YYEKEE (reference sequence). The CDR3 extends over 12 amino acids. The V end was cut by 3 bases, the J end by 4 bases, with 5 bases between. The CDR3 coding sequence is TGTGCCAGCAGCTCCGAAAATCAGCCCCAGCATTTT. This gives the protein CASSSENQPQHF.

This sequence joins TRBV9 and TRBJ2-1, with 8 bases matching TRBD1. Per germline, CDR1 SGDLS and CDR2 YYNGEE. The CDR3 loop spans 14 amino acids. Trimming removed 3 bases from V and 2 bases from J; junction bases left unmatched: 1. The CDR3 is CASSADRAYNEQFF. Written as DNA, the CDR3 is TGTGCCAGCAGCGCGGACAGGGCCTACAATGAGCAGTTCTTC.

This clonotype was seen a single time. Just one base apart from a much larger clone, this may be a read error. The chain combines TRBV6-8 with TRBJ1-5; D is perhaps TRBD1 (5 bases). This CDR3 spans 15 amino acids. V shed 5 bases and J shed 11 bases, with 22 bases lying between them. Germline-derived CDR1 and CDR2 are MNHGY and SAAAGT. CDR3 loop: CASSPRTGHLKAQHF. As DNA, the CDR3 is TGTGCCAGCAGTCCCCGAACCGGACACCTTAAGGCCCAGCATTTT.

The chain has TRBV29-1 and TRBJ1-1, with D tentatively TRBD1 (6 bases). The CDR3 spans 12 residues. V dropped 5 bases and J dropped 4 bases, with 11 bases sitting between them. Germline V CDR1 and CDR2: SQVTM, ANQGSEA. CDR3 region: CSVTEGGTEAFF. The DNA of the CDR3 is TGCAGCGTTACCGAAGGGGGCACTGAAGCTTTCTTT.

This clonotype showed up just a few times. The chain combines TRBV4-1 with TRBJ2-2, with unresolved D. Trimming took off 6 bases at V and 0 bases at J, with 17 bases between the two ends. This CDR3 spans 17 amino acids. CDR1 is MGHRA and CDR2 is YSYEKL in the germline V gene. The CDR3 loop is CASRHFGSDPNTGELFF. As DNA, the CDR3 is TGCGCCAGCAGACACTTCGGCAGTGATCCGAACACCGGGGAGCTGTTTTTT.

With regard to this clonotype: The CDR3 ends on some other residue instead of the conserved phenylalanine or tryptophan, so this is likely a read error. Because the CDR3's place on the DNA is in doubt, the DNA is left out and the CDR3 is given as listed by TCRdb. The J gene is TRBJ2-1, the V gene TRBV7-6. CDR1 SGHVS and CDR2 FNYEAQ come from the germline V gene. The CDR3 region is 15 residues in length, termini included. CDR3 residues: CASSLEGNIYNEQLL.

This clonotype was recorded many times. V usage is TRBV12-5 and J usage is TRBJ2-1, with D maybe TRBD2 (6 bases). Trimming cost V 5 bases and J 8 bases, with 13 bases left between them. From germline, CDR1 is LGHNT and CDR2 FRNRAP. The CDR3 spans 13 residues. In nucleotides, the CDR3 is TGTGCTAGTGGTGGTGGGCCGGGAGATGAGCAGTTCTTC. Protein product: CASGGGPGDEQFF.

This clonotype was seen repeatedly, ten times or more. V is TRBV7-3 and J is TRBJ1-1; the D gene is possibly TRBD1 (6 bases). CDR1 is SGHTA and CDR2 is FQGTGA in the germline V gene. This CDR3 contains 16 residues. V lost 2 bases and J 1 base, leaving 14 bases between the germline ends. CDR3 DNA sequence: TGTGCCAGCAGCTTATACCCGGGACACTCGAACACTGAAGCTTTCTTT. It is translated as CASSLYPGHSNTEAFF.

This clonotype was detected only once. The chain employs TRBV5-6 and TRBJ2-1; D ambiguous. Trimming shortened V by 1 base and J by 8 bases, and 7 bases separated the two germline ends. Germline CDR1 is SGHDT and CDR2 is YYEEEE. This CDR3 is 12 amino acids long. The CDR3 loop is CASSLSTYEQFF. The CDR3 coding sequence is TGTGCCAGCAGCTTGTCCACCTATGAGCAGTTCTTC.

This clonotype was observed at least ten times. The chain uses TRBV7-9 and TRBJ1-2; tentative D call: TRBD1 (6 bases). The CDR3 loop spans 16 amino acids. The ends were cut back, 4 bases at V and 3 bases at J, with 18 bases in the middle. The germline V gene encodes CDR1 SEHNR and CDR2 FQNEAQ (reference sequence). The CDR3 protein is CASSSDSQGLDYGYTF. The CDR3 DNA sequence: TGTGCCAGCAGCTCGGACTCACAGGGTTTGGACTATGGCTACACCTTC.

For the CDR3, the DNA is TGTGCCAGCAGCCGGGACAGGGGCGGGGATCAGCCCCAGCATTTT. Translating it yields CASSRDRGGDQPQHF. This sequence joins TRBV6-6 and TRBJ1-5; the match to TRBD1 covers 10 bases. The CDR3 is 15 residues long. The J segment lost 5 bases and the V segment lost 6 bases, leaving 7 bases of the junction unmatched. CDR1 is MNHNY and CDR2 is SVGAGI in the germline V gene (reference sequence).

This clonotype was picked up many times. The CDR3 protein is CASSPTNPFVGGPTDTQYF. DNA of the CDR3: TGTGCCAGCAGTCCGACAAACCCCTTTGTGGGGGGGCCTACAGATACGCAGTATTTT. The V and J genes are TRBV6-6 and TRBJ2-3; weak D call: TRBD2 (7 bases). V was cut by 5 bases and J by 3 bases, with 27 bases left in between. The CDR3 has 19 amino acids. Germline CDR1 and CDR2: MNHNY and SVGAGI (reference sequence).

This clonotype was recorded many times. The CDR3 nucleotides read TGTGCCAGCAGCCATATGTGGGGGGCCGATCAGCCCCAGCATTTT. Its protein product is CASSHMWGADQPQHF. This chain uses TRBV4-2 with TRBJ1-5; possibly TRBD1 for D (6 bases). V lost 3 bases and J lost 5, with 14 bases in between. The germline V gene encodes CDR1 LGHNA and CDR2 YNFKEQ. The CDR3 has 15 amino acids.

The count of this clonotype is one. At one end, the junction sequence differs from germline, possibly due to a read error. The V call is TRBV7-9, the J call TRBJ2-7, with D possibly TRBD1 on 5 matching bases. Germline CDR1 reads SEHNR; CDR2 reads FQNEAQ (reference sequence). The CDR3 has 16 amino acids. The CDR3 is CTSSSDGQGPHYEQYF. CDR3 DNA sequence: TGTACCAGCAGCTCCGATGGGCAGGGCCCCCACTACGAGCAGTACTTT. Variable domain in full (rest from reference TRBV7-9 and TRBJ2-7): DTGVSQNPRHKITKRGQNVTFRCDPISEHNRLYWYRQTLGQGPEFLTYFQNEAQLEKSRLLSDRFSAERPKGSFSTLEIQRTEQGDSAMYLCTSSSDGQGPHYEQYFGPGTRLTVT.